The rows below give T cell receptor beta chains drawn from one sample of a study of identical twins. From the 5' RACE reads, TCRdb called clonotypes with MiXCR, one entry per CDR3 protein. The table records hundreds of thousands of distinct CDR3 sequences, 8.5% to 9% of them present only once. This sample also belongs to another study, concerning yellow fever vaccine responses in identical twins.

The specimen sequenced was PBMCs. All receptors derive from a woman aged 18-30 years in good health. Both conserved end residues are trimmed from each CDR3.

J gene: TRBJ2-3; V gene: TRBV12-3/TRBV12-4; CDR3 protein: ASSLTSTDTQY
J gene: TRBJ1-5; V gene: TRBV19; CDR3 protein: ASTLAGNQPQH
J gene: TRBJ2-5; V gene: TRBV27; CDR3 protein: ASSRAAGSQETQY
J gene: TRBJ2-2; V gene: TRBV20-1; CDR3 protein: SALAGENTGELF
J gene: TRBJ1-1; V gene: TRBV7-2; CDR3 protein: ASSLGVTEAF
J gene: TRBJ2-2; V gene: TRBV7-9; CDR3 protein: ASSAGTSGNTGELF
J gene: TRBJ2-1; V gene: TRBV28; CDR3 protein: ASREGRGSSYNEQF
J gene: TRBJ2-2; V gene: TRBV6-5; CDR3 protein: ASSYPKPGELF
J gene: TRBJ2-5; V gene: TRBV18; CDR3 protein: ASSLRTGSETQY
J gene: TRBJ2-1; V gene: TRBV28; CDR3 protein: ASSYGQSYNEQF
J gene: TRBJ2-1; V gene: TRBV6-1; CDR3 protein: ASSPLGPGGPQF
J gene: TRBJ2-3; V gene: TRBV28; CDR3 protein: ASITGDRATDTQY
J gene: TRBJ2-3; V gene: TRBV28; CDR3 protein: ASSLGGKGSTDTQY
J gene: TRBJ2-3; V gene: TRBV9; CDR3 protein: ASNEDTQY
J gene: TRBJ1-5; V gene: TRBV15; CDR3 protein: ATGSVINQPQH
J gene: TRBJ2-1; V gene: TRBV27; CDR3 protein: ASSPPLGYNEQF
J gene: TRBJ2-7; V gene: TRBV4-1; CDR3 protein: ASSQFPGQGAYEQY
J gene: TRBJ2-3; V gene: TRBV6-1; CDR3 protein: ASRLTSGQTDTQY
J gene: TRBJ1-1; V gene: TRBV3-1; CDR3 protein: ASSLKGATEAF
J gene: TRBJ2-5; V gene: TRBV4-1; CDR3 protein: ASSQVTPGPQETQY
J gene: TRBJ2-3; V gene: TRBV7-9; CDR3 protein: ASSLPAGVSADTQY
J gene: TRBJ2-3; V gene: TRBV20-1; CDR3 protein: SAYPLAGGTDTQY
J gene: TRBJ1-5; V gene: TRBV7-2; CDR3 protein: ASSLAIYQPQH
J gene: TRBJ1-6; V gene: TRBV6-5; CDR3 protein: ASSYARDRTSPLH
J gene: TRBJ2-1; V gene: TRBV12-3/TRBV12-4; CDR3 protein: ASSHGQGNSEF
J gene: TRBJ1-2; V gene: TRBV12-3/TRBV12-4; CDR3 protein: ASSLGGVYGYT